This note documents a single T cell receptor beta chain sequence. Its target is unknown. Profiling relied on immunoSEQ multiplex PCR, and the TCRdb table lists in-frame clones only, not all of them. The sample shows more than 9,000 clones, approximately 85% of them seen only once. The rectum was sampled with one to two pinch biopsies at colonoscopy. The data are from a study of pediatric ulcerative colitis. Trimming removed 1 base from V and 2 bases from J, with 6 bases in between. Germline lookup yields CDR1 GTSNPN and CDR2 SVGIG (reference sequence). CDR3 length equals 13 residues. The study, taken as a whole, reports: Rectal repertoires separated controls, mild-moderate and acute severe colitis.

The sequenced material came from gut tissue. J is TRBJ2-1 and V is TRBV30; maybe TRBD2 (6 bases). This clonotype was obtained from a girl aged 10 to 17 who was a control in a study of pediatric ulcerative colitis. CDR3 in amino acids: CAWSGGAYNEQFF. The CDR3 coding sequence is TGTGCCTGGAGTGGCGGGGCCTACAATGAGCAGTTCTTC.